The clone carrying this TCR beta chain was detected a few times. As yet, its antigen is unknown. This sample is part of a study of cytomegalovirus exposure and HLA in healthy donors. The PCR had 60 Vbeta and 13 Jbeta primers. The table came from immunoSEQ multiplex PCR; TCRdb's copy has only in-frame clones and leaves some out. The sample consists of about 140,000 clones, around 85% of them appearing once. The study's findings and limits: Per published accounts, TCR beta sequences correctly predicted the HLA-A and HLA-B alleles of most subjects.

Looked up from germline, CDR1 is MNHEY and CDR2 is SMNVEV (reference sequence). Unmatched junction bases numbered 7, after V lost 6 bases and J lost 0 bases. This CDR3 is built from 15 residues. This receptor was taken from a man aged 35 to 55 in good health and CMV-seropositive. The chain links TRBV27 to TRBJ2-7, with 8 bases that match TRBD2. Sequenced material: PBMCs. In DNA, the CDR3 is TGTGCCAGCAGCGTCCGGGGGGGGAGCTCCTACGAGCAGTACTTC. Protein sequence: CASSVRGGSSYEQYF.